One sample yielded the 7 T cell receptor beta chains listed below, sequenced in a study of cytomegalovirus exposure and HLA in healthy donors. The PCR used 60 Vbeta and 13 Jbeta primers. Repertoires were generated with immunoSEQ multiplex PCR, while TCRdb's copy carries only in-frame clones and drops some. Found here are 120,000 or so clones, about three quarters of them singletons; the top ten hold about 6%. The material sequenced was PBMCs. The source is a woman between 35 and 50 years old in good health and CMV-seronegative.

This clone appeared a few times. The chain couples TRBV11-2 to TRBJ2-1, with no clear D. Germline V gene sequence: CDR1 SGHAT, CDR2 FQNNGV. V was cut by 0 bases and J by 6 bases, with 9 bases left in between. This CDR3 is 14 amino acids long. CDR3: CASSLEPSGNEQFF. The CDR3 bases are TGTGCCAGCAGCTTAGAACCCTCAGGCAATGAGCAGTTCTTC.

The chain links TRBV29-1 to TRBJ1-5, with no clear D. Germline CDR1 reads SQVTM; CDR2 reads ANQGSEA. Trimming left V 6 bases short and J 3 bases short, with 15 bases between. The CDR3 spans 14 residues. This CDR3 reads CSVAQANDNQPQHF. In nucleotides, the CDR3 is TGCAGCGTCGCCCAGGCAAACGACAATCAGCCCCAGCATTTT.

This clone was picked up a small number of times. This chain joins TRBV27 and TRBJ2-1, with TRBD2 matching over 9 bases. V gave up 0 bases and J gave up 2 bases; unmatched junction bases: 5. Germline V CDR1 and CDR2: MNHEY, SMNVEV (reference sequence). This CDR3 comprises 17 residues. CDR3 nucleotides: TGTGCCAGCAGTTTATCTCCGGCTAGCGGGACCTACAATGAGCAGTTCTTC. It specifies CASSLSPASGTYNEQFF.

CDR3 DNA sequence: TGTGCCAGCAGCTTAACGCTAGCGGGAGGGCCGCCTCCAGATACGCAGTATTTT. Its protein is CASSLTLAGGPPPDTQYF. The chain is built from TRBV7-9 and TRBJ2-3; 12 bases match TRBD2. Looked up from germline, CDR1 is SEHNR and CDR2 is FQNEAQ (reference sequence). The J segment lost 4 bases and the V segment lost 2 bases, leaving 10 bases of the junction unmatched. The CDR3 is made up of 18 amino acids.

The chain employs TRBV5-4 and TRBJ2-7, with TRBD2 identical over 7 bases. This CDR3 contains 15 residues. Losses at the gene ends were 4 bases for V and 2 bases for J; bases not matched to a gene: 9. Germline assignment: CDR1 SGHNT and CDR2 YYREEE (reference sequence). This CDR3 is CASSPTGTTTYEQYF. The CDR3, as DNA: TGTGCCAGCAGCCCCACTGGGACTACCACCTACGAGCAGTACTTC.

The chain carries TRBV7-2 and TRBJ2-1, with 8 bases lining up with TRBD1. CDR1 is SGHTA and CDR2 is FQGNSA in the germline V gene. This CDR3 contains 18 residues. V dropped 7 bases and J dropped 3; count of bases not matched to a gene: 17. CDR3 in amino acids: CASTPDRGVGYLYNEQFF. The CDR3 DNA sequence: TGTGCCAGCACCCCCGACAGGGGTGTCGGTTACCTCTACAATGAGCAGTTCTTC.

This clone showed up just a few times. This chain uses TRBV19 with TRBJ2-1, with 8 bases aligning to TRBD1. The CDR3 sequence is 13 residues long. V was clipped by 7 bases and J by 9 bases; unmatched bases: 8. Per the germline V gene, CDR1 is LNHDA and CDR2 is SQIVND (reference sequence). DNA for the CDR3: TGTGCCAGTACCCCGGACAGGGACGGTGAGCAGTTCTTC. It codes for CASTPDRDGEQFF.